Below, 8 T cell receptor beta chains from the same sample are listed, as sequenced in a study of T cell responses to AZD1222 COVID-19 vaccine. Sequenced by immunoSEQ multiplex PCR; TCRdb stores in-frame clones only, minus some. The data hold approximately 100,000 clones, with 80% to 90% observed a single time. Sequences were derived from peripheral blood, sampled on day 0 of AZD1222 vaccination. All receptors come from an adult in good health.

The chain couples TRBV9 to TRBJ1-2, with D possibly matching TRBD1 (6 bases). The germline gives CDR1 SGDLS, CDR2 YYNGEE. This CDR3 is built from 16 residues. The V and J ends lost 6 bases and 1 base respectively, with 19 bases between them. CDR3 region: CASTAGVTGVNYGYTF. The CDR3 DNA reads TGTGCCAGCACCGCAGGGGTGACAGGCGTTAACTATGGCTACACCTTC.

V and J are TRBV27 and TRBJ2-1, with 7 bases that match TRBD1. Per germline, CDR1 MNHEY and CDR2 SMNVEV (reference sequence). The junction had 10 bases not matched to a gene; V was cut back by 2 bases and J by 15 bases. CDR3 length: 13 residues. CDR3 in amino acids: CASSLDARDSLFF. The CDR3 DNA reads as TGTGCCAGCAGTTTAGATGCTCGGGACAGTTTGTTCTTC.

The chain carries TRBV6-6 and TRBJ2-7, with D hard to call. CDR3 length: 10 residues. The germline CDR1 and CDR2 sequences are MNHNY and SVGAGI (reference sequence). Trimming removed 5 bases at V and 7 bases at J, with 6 bases between. CDR3 region: CASSSKEQYF. In nucleotides, the CDR3 is TGTGCCAGCAGTAGCAAGGAGCAGTACTTC.

V and J are TRBV11-2 and TRBJ2-7; possibly TRBD2 for D (6 bases). The CDR3 extends over 15 amino acids. The germline V gene has CDR1 SGHAT and CDR2 FQNNGV. The V end lost 4 bases, the J end lost 3 bases, and 16 bases lay between the germline ends. The CDR3 DNA sequence: TGTGCCAGCAGCTCCCAGGTGGGGGGTCGCTACGAGCAGTACTTC. It translates to CASSSQVGGRYEQYF.

The gene calls are TRBV4-2 and TRBJ2-3; the D gene could be TRBD1 or TRBD2 (5 bases each). Trimming took off 4 bases at V and 4 bases at J, with 12 bases between the two ends. Germline CDR1 and CDR2: LGHNA and YNFKEQ. The CDR3 loop spans 14 amino acids. CDR3 coding DNA: TGTGCCAGCAGCCTCCAGGGAGAGGCAGATACGCAGTATTTT. Translated: CASSLQGEADTQYF.

The chain combines TRBV24-1 with TRBJ1-2; 10 bases are shared with TRBD1. The CDR3 is 14 amino acids. Germline assignment: CDR1 KGHDR and CDR2 SFDVKD. V was clipped by 9 bases and J by 2 bases; unmatched bases: 5. The CDR3 DNA reads TGTGCCACCGGGACAGGGGCGTCGAACTATGGCTACACCTTC. It translates to CATGTGASNYGYTF.

This rearrangement joins TRBV6-5 to TRBJ1-2, with D hard to call. Germline lookup yields CDR1 MNHEY and CDR2 SVGAGI. The V end was cut by 5 bases, the J end by 6 bases, with 19 bases between. The CDR3 runs to 15 residues. The CDR3 loop is CASSTPRRVSDGYTF. CDR3 nucleotide sequence: TGTGCCAGCAGTACCCCTCGGCGGGTAAGCGATGGCTACACCTTC.

Only a few counts were recorded for this clone. V and J are TRBV29-1 and TRBJ1-2, with 9 positions matching TRBD1. Germline-derived CDR1 and CDR2 are SQVTM and ANQGSEA. Trimming took 4 bases from V and 9 from J; bases not matched to a gene: 12. The CDR3 contains 14 residues. The CDR3 loop reads CSVGQTGTGTSYTF. The CDR3 DNA reads TGCAGCGTTGGCCAAACCGGGACAGGGACTAGCTACACCTTC.